The source of this T cell receptor (beta chain) is a study of molecular identifiers for immune sequencing clone quantification. This clonotype was detected many times. The germline V and J ends were trimmed by 4 bases and 8 bases, with 14 bases remaining between them. This CDR3 has 12 amino acids. In germline, CDR1 is SQVTM, CDR2 ANQGSEA. TCRdb called the PCR reads again in MiXCR, with one record for every CDR3 protein. The sample has tens of thousands of distinct CDR3 sequences, approximately 17% seen once; the top ten hold approximately 1%. The J gene is TRBJ1-2, the V gene TRBV29-1; D is undetermined. The source is a human donor in good health. Some libraries in this study had Jurkat cell RNA spiked in. Sequencing used naive CD8+ T cells from blood, with Jurkat cell RNA spiked in. As to subset: FACS-sorted CD8+CD4-CCR7+CD45RA+ naive T cells. CDR3 in DNA: TGCAGCGTTGTAGAGGGTTCCTACGGCTACACCTTC. It yields the protein CSVVEGSYGYTF.